There are many counts of the clone carrying this T cell receptor beta chain. TCRdb used MiXCR to reprocess the RACE reads, holding one entry per CDR3 protein. The sample lists 45,000 to 65,000 distinct CDR3 sequences, approximately 9.9% seen once, with about 8.9% in the top ten. The record originates from a study of human T cells and chemical hapten exposure. In germline, CDR1 is LNHDA, CDR2 SQIVND (reference sequence). Trimming pared 2 bases from V and 4 bases from J, leaving 7 bases between. The CDR3 is 13 residues long. Time point given: pre-sensitization, week 0. Treatment: therapeutic diphenylcyclopropenone sensitization with weekly scalp DPC.

This TCR was sampled from a man aged 35-49 years with alopecia areata. Some clones in this sample may be carry-over from other donors' samples. The specimen comprised whole blood, sampled in connection with sensitization to the hapten diphenylcyclopropenone (DPC). This chain connects TRBV19 to TRBJ2-3; D might be TRBD1 (5 bases). The CDR3 nucleotides are TGTGCCAGTAGTATACAGGGCGCAGATACGCAGTATTTT. Protein sequence: CASSIQGADTQYF.